This T cell receptor beta chain stems from a study of CD8+ T cells in alopecia areata. For the study at large: The study gave treated patients oral tofacitinib at 5 to 10 mg twice daily. Treatment ran 6 to 18 months, with 6 months of follow-up afterward.

cDNA serving as the sequencing template came from extracted, reverse transcribed RNA. Clones were read by immunoSEQ multiplex PCR, and TCRdb kept only the in-frame ones, dropping some. The profile covers 79,000 or so clones, with around 65% appearing a single time and about 20% taken by the ten largest. Specified treatment: oral pan-JAK inhibitor, 5-10 mg twice daily. Alopecia areata patients provided lesional scalp punch biopsies and peripheral blood. The CDR3 is 20 residues long. V lost 6 bases and J lost 0; bases outside the gene matches: 19. CDR1 and CDR2 from the germline V gene are SQVTM and ANQGSEA. Details on this clone: Its antigen remains unidentified.

General observations from the study: On tofacitinib, scalp and blood still held many of the expanded lesional clones.

V and J are TRBV29-1 and TRBJ2-1, with 11 bases matching TRBD2. Sequenced material: CD8+ T cells sorted from blood, taken at week 24, from a patient treated with tofacitinib. The TCR originated in a human donor with alopecia areata. The CDR3 loop reads CSVVARIGTSGGISYNEQFF. CDR3 coding DNA: TGCAGCGTCGTAGCCCGCATTGGAACTAGCGGGGGAATCTCCTACAATGAGCAGTTCTTC.